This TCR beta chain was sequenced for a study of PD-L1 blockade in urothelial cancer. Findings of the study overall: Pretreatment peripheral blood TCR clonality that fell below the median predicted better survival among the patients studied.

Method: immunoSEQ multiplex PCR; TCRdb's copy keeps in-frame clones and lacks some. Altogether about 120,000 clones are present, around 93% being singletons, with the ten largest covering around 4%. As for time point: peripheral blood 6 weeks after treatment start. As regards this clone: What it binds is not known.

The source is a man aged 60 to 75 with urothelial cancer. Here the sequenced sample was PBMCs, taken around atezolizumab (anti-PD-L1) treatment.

This CDR3 is CASSGTGTARAEQYF. The CDR3 DNA sequence: TGTGCCAGCAGCGGGACAGGGACCGCTCGTGCCGAGCAGTACTTC. The V gene is TRBV5-8, the J gene TRBJ2-7; 9 bases match TRBD1. The CDR3 length is 15 residues. CDR1 and CDR2 from the germline V gene are SGHTS and YDEGEE. The trim removed 4 bases at V and 6 bases at J, leaving 11 bases unmatched.